These T cell receptor beta chains were read from a single sample in a study of long-term antiretroviral therapy in people with HIV. Libraries were prepared by immunoSEQ multiplex PCR; TCRdb keeps only in-frame clonotypes and omits some of them. Altogether over 30,000 clones are present, approximately 84% being singletons, with the ten largest covering approximately 8%. Here the sequenced sample was unsorted PBMCs, taken 3.1 years after starting antiretroviral therapy. The receptors were sampled from a woman in her forties or fifties with HIV. The CDR3 runs from the conserved cysteine through the conserved F or W. The D gene is left open where the match is weak. Rows may omit the clone size; those that give it use once, few, many or a size class.

>NA|NA|TRBJ2-3|TRBV15
TGTGCCACCAGCAGGACATCAGATACGCAGTATTTT
CATSRTSDTQYF
>NA|NA|TRBJ1-2|TRBV5-1
TGCGCCAGCAGCTCGGACCCGGACAGTGTCTATGGCTACACCTTC
CASSSDPDSVYGYTF
>NA|NA|TRBJ2-7|TRBV9
TGTGCCAGCAGCCCCCGAGGGAGTCCCTACGAGCAGTACTTC
CASSPRGSPYEQYF
>few|NA|TRBJ1-6|TRBV2
TGTGCCTCAACCCGGGGGAATTCACCCCTCCACTTT
CASTRGNSPLHF
>once|NA|TRBJ1-5|TRBV28
TGTGCCAGCAGTTTAGAGGACACTTATAGCAATCAGCCCCAGCATTTT
CASSLEDTYSNQPQHF
>medium-sized|TRBD2|TRBJ2-1|TRBV13
TGTGCCAGCAGCCTAGGACTAGCGGACTATTACAATGAGCAGTTCTTC
CASSLGLADYYNEQFF
>NA|NA|TRBJ1-1|TRBV27
TGTGCCAGCAGTTTGGGGAGGAACACTGAAGCTTTCTTT
CASSLGRNTEAFF
>NA|NA|TRBJ2-1|TRBV19
TGTGCCAGTAGTCTGGGTCGGGGCGCGTCCTACAATGAGCAGTTCTTC
CASSLGRGASYNEQFF
>NA|TRBD1|TRBJ2-5|TRBV5-4
TGTGCCAGCAGCCTCAACAGGGGGGAGACCCAGTACTTC
CASSLNRGETQYF
>NA|NA|TRBJ2-1|TRBV5-1
TGCGCCAGCAGCCAGGACAGCTCCTACAATGAGCAGTTCTTC
CASSQDSSYNEQFF
>NA|NA|TRBJ2-3|TRBV12-5
TGTGCTAGTGGGGCTACGGTCTCTAGCACAGATACGCAGTATTTT
CASGATVSSTDTQYF
>NA|NA|TRBJ1-4|TRBV27
TGTGCCAGCAGTTTATCGAGGGTTTCAAATGAAAAACTGTTTTTT
CASSLSRVSNEKLFF
>NA|NA|TRBJ1-6|TRBV6-5
TGTGCCAGCAGTTACACCAGACCCGCAAATTCACCCCTCCACTTT
CASSYTRPANSPLHF
>NA|TRBD2|TRBJ2-2|TRBV7-9
TGTGCCAGCAGCTTAGGAGTTAGCGGGGACACCGGGGAGCTGTTTTTT
CASSLGVSGDTGELFF
>NA|NA|TRBJ2-2|TRBV4-1
TGCGCCAGCAGCCAAGTTCGGGGCGCCGGGGAGCTGTTTTTT
CASSQVRGAGELFF
>NA|TRBD2|TRBJ2-1|TRBV7-9
TGTGCCAGCAGCCCCCGACTAGCGGGGGCCCACAATGAGCAGTTCTTC
CASSPRLAGAHNEQFF
>few|NA|TRBJ1-2|TRBV27
TGTGCCAGCAGCCTAGATTACCGGCGGGCTAACTATGGCTACACCTTC
CASSLDYRRANYGYTF
>NA|TRBD1|TRBJ1-2|TRBV4-1
TGCGCCAGCAGCCAGGAGCAGGGGGCGCAGGTCTATGGCTACACCTTC
CASSQEQGAQVYGYTF
>NA|TRBD2|TRBJ2-5|TRBV20-1
TGCAGTGAGCAAGCGGGGGAGACCCAGTACTTC
CSEQAGETQYF
>few|NA|TRBJ1-6|TRBV25-1
TGTGCCAGCAGTGAATATGCAGGGCAGAATTCACCCCTCCACTTT
CASSEYAGQNSPLHF
>once|TRBD1|TRBJ1-2|TRBV4-2
TGTGCCAGCAGAAAAGCACCATCCCCGGGACAGAGCCTCTATGGCTACACCTTC
CASRKAPSPGQSLYGYTF
>NA|NA|TRBJ1-5|TRBV4-1
TGCGCCAGCAGCGGCAGTCACAATCAGCCCCAGCATTTT
CASSGSHNQPQHF
>NA|NA|TRBJ2-7|TRBV11-1
TGTGCCAGCAACACGGACTCCTACGAGCAGTACTTC
CASNTDSYEQYF
>once|TRBD1|TRBJ1-2|TRBV6-4
TGTGCCAGCAGTTCAGGGGGGACTGGCTACACCTTC
CASSSGGTGYTF
>NA|TRBD1|TRBJ2-7|TRBV9
TGTGCCAGCAGCCGAGGGGCAGGGGGAACTGGCGAGCAGTACTTC
CASSRGAGGTGEQYF
>NA|NA|TRBJ2-2|TRBV7-6
TGTGCCAGCAGCTTCGAAAGGGAGAACACCGGGGAGCTGTTTTTT
CASSFERENTGELFF
>NA|NA|TRBJ2-6|TRBV27
TGTGCCAGCAGTCCGTTACCGCGGGGTGGGGCCAACGTCCTGACTTTC
CASSPLPRGGANVLTF
>NA|NA|TRBJ1-3|TRBV21-1
TGTGCCAGCAGCAAAAATCACAGCTTCCCTGGAAACACCATATATTTT
CASSKNHSFPGNTIYF
>few|NA|TRBJ1-6|TRBV6-5
TGTGCCAGCAGTTACTCTCCCAGGGGAGGGTCACCCCTCCACTTT
CASSYSPRGGSPLHF
>NA|NA|TRBJ2-5|TRBV10-3
TGTGCCATCAGTGAAGTGCAAGAGACCCAGTACTTC
CAISEVQETQYF
>NA|NA|TRBJ2-2|TRBV15
TGTGCCACCCAACAGCACACCGGGGAGCTGTTTTTT
CATQQHTGELFF
>few|NA|TRBJ2-2|TRBV7-9
TGTGCCAGCAGCTACGACCGACAGAACACCGGGGAGCTGTTTTTT
CASSYDRQNTGELFF
>NA|TRBD2|TRBJ2-7|TRBV28
TGTGCCAGCAGCCCCACCATAGCGGGGGGGAGCTACGAGCAGTACTTC
CASSPTIAGGSYEQYF
>NA|NA|TRBJ1-1|TRBV6-1
TGTGCCAGCAGACAGGGTGGGAACACTGAAGCTTTCTTT
CASRQGGNTEAFF
>NA|TRBD2|TRBJ2-5|TRBV7-2
TGTGCCAGCAGCTTAGTGGGTAGCGGGGGGGCCCGAGAGACCCAGTACTTC
CASSLVGSGGARETQYF
>NA|TRBD2|TRBJ2-1|TRBV6-4
TGTGCCAGCAGTGAAGGAGCTAGCGGGGGGCGGCAGTTCTTC
CASSEGASGGRQFF